This T cell receptor (beta chain) was identified in a study of blood T cell repertoires in COVID-19. Study summary: PBMCs, B-cell-depleted T cells, or T cells were the source of the cDNA or gDNA that made up the material.

The CDR3 is made up of 14 amino acids. The assay was immunoSEQ multiplex PCR, and TCRdb's table has in-frame clones only and misses some. The top ten clones hold around 3.4% of a sample with tens of thousands of clones, 89% of them seen once. The sequenced sample was peripheral blood. The chain uses TRBV21-1 and TRBJ1-1; the D call TRBD1 from the table was never checked on the DNA. TRBV21-1 is listed as a pseudogene. This clonotype originated in a woman in her 70s with acute or convalescent COVID-19. The chain's CDR3 is CASRTGQKNTEAFF. CDR3 nucleotides: TGTGCCAGCAGGACGGGACAGAAGAACACTGAAGCTTTCTTT.